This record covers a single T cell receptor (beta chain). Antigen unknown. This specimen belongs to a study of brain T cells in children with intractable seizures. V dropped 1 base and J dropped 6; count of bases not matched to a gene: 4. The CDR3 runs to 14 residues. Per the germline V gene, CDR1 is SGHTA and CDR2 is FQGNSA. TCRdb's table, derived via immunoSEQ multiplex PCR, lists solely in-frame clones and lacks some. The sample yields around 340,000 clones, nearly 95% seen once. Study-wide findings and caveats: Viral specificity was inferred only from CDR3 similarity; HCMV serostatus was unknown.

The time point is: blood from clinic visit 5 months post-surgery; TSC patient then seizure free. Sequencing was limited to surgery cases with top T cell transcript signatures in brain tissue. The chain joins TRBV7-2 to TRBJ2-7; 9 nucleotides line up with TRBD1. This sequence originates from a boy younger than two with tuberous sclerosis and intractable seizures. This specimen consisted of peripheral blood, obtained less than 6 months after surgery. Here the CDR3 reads CASSLDRGQGEQYF. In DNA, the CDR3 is TGTGCCAGCAGCTTAGACAGGGGGCAGGGCGAGCAGTACTTC.